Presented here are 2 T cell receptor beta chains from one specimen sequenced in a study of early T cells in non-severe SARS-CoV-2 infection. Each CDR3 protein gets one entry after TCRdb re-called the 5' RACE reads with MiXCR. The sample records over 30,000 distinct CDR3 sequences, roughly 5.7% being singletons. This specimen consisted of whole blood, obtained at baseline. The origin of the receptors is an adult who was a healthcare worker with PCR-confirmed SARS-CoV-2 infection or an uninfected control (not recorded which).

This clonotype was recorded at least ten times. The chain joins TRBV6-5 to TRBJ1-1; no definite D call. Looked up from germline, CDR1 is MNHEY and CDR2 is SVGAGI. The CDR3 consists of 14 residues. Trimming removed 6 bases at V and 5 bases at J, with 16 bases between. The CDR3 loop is CASSPTRQRTEAFF. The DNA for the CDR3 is TGTGCCAGCAGCCCCACCAGGCAGAGGACTGAAGCTTTCTTT.

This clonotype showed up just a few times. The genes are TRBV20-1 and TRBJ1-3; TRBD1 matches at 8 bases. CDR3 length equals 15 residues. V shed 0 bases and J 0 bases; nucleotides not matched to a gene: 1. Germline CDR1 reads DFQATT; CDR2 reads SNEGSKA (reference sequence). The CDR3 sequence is CSARDGQGSGNTIYF. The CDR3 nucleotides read TGCAGTGCTAGAGACGGACAGGGCTCTGGAAACACCATATATTTT.